These 19 T cell receptor beta chains share one sample of origin, sequenced in a study of blood T cells in healthy people across ages. Alongside a J-beta primer mix, a sample-barcoded 5' primer served in a second PCR lasting about 7 to 12 cycles. Using its own MiXCR run on the 5' RACE reads, TCRdb lists one record per CDR3 protein. The sample carries roughly 800,000 distinct CDR3 sequences, over 45% recorded once. Source material: blood. These receptors came from a man aged 25 to 45 in good health.

This chain uses TRBV6-5 with TRBJ2-5, with 9 bases lining up with TRBD2. The J call is in doubt because the DNA end fits TRBJ2-7 better. CDR1 and CDR2 from the germline V gene are MNHEY and SVGAGI. The CDR3 sequence is 19 residues long. This CDR3 is CASSYGRGSLSGSFDEQYF. The DNA for the CDR3 is TGTGCCAGCAGTTACGGCCGGGGTTCCCTTAGCGGGAGTTTCGACGAGCAGTACTTC.

The chain recombines TRBV7-9 with TRBJ2-1, with 10 bases identical to TRBD2. Per the germline V gene, CDR1 is SEHNR and CDR2 is FQNEAQ (reference sequence). This CDR3 has 16 amino acids. V lost 5 bases and J lost 9; bases outside the gene matches: 13. The CDR3 loop reads CASSRLAGVQAGEQFF. The CDR3 region has the DNA TGTGCCAGCAGCCGTCTAGCGGGAGTTCAGGCGGGTGAGCAGTTCTTC.

This clonotype came up a few times. This rearrangement joins TRBV6-2 or TRBV6-3 to TRBJ2-7; no reliable D call. The CDR3 contains 15 residues. With 3 bases removed from V and 3 bases from J, the gap between germline ends came to 15 bases. Germline V gene sequence: CDR1 MNHEY, CDR2 SVGEGT. The CDR3 spells CASSYLSAQDYEQYF. The DNA for the CDR3 is TGTGCCAGCAGTTATTTATCGGCCCAAGACTACGAGCAGTACTTC.

This rearrangement joins TRBV5-1 to TRBJ1-1; D unclear. CDR3 length: 15 amino acids. Deletions cut 0 bases from V and 3 bases from J, with 12 bases between. The germline V gene has CDR1 SGHRS and CDR2 YFSETQ. CDR3 region: CASSLVVSGDTEAFF. CDR3 DNA sequence: TGCGCCAGCAGCTTGGTCGTCTCGGGAGACACTGAAGCTTTCTTT.

The chain has TRBV12-3 or TRBV12-4 and TRBJ1-2; D ambiguous. CDR3 length: 13 amino acids. Trimming pared 2 bases from V and 8 bases from J, leaving 12 bases between. The CDR3 is CASSLKRSGGYTF. The DNA of the CDR3 is TGTGCCAGCAGTTTAAAGCGGAGCGGCGGCTACACCTTC.

The chain is built from TRBV20-1 and TRBJ2-5, with D tentatively TRBD1 (6 bases). The CDR3 is 18 amino acids. V was cut by 3 bases and J by 2 bases, with 25 bases left in between. Germline V lookup: CDR1 DFQATT, CDR2 SNEGSKA (reference sequence). CDR3 nucleotide sequence: TGCAGTGCTAGGGCCGGGGACATCCCAACGACCGTACAAGAGACCCAGTACTTC. This sequence encodes CSARAGDIPTTVQETQYF.

The rearrangement uses TRBV7-2 and TRBJ2-1, with 9 bases fitting TRBD2. This CDR3 is built from 17 residues. Germline CDR1 SGHTA, CDR2 FQGNSA. V shed 5 bases and J 7 bases; nucleotides not matched to a gene: 15. The CDR3 sequence is CASSPRRGNSGGNEQFF. The CDR3 bases are TGTGCCAGCAGCCCGAGAAGAGGTAATAGCGGGGGTAATGAGCAGTTCTTC.

The chain is built from TRBV12-3 or TRBV12-4 and TRBJ2-5, with TRBD1 matching 9 bases. V lost 8 bases and J lost 3; bases outside the gene matches: 4. This CDR3 comprises 13 residues. CDR3 coding DNA: TGTGCCAGCGCCCGACAGGGGGAAGAGACCCAGTACTTC. Protein sequence: CASARQGEETQYF.

V and J are TRBV27 and TRBJ2-5; 9 nucleotides line up with TRBD1. The J call may be in error: the DNA end matches TRBJ2-7 better. The CDR3 totals 15 residues. Looked up from germline, CDR1 is MNHEY and CDR2 is SMNVEV (reference sequence). CDR3 DNA: TGTGCCAGCAGTTCCGGACAGGGGTACTCCTACGAGCAGTACTTC. It is translated as CASSSGQGYSYEQYF.

This rearrangement joins TRBV18 to TRBJ2-5; 7 positions match TRBD2. The CDR3 consists of 16 residues. The J segment lost 2 bases and the V segment lost 6 bases, leaving 12 bases of the junction unmatched. Germline assignment: CDR1 KGHSH and CDR2 LQKENI. CDR3 residues: CASSQQPGTTQETQYF. The CDR3 DNA follows: TGTGCCAGCTCTCAGCAGCCCGGGACTACTCAAGAGACCCAGTACTTC.

The chain joins TRBV29-1 to TRBJ2-1; D perhaps matches TRBD2 (6 bases). Germline values: CDR1 SQVTM, CDR2 ANQGSEA. V lost 3 bases and J 13 bases, leaving 22 bases between the germline ends. This CDR3 comprises 14 residues. The CDR3 is CSVEVGLLRETQFF. DNA of the CDR3: TGCAGCGTTGAGGTGGGACTCCTTAGGGAGACCCAGTTCTTC.

This clonotype has just a few counts. This CDR3 reads CSARDHRTSVETQYF. In nucleotides, the CDR3 is TGCAGTGCTAGAGATCATAGGACTAGCGTAGAGACCCAGTACTTC. J is TRBJ2-7 and V is TRBV20-1; the match to TRBD2 covers 9 bases. Near its end, the DNA agrees better with TRBJ2-5, so the J call may be wrong. This CDR3 is built from 15 residues. Germline CDR1 and CDR2: DFQATT and SNEGSKA (reference sequence).

Only a few counts were recorded for this clonotype. This chain connects TRBV3-1 to TRBJ2-7, with 8 positions matching TRBD2. The trim removed 4 bases at V and 2 bases at J, leaving 10 bases unmatched. CDR1 is LGHDT and CDR2 is YNNKEL in the germline V gene (reference sequence). CDR3 length: 16 residues. Here the CDR3 reads CASSPPYAGGTYEQYF. In DNA form, the CDR3 reads TGTGCCAGCAGCCCCCCGTATGCGGGAGGAACCTACGAGCAGTACTTC.

The chain is built from TRBV29-1 and TRBJ2-1; 12 bases match TRBD1. Trimming at V came to 7 bases and at J to 10 bases, leaving 5 bases not matched to a gene. The CDR3 covers 12 residues. In germline, CDR1 is SQVTM, CDR2 ANQGSEA. DNA for the CDR3: TGCAGCGGGGACAGGGGGCGCACCGAGCAGTTCTTC. Amino acid sequence: CSGDRGRTEQFF.

The chain is built from TRBV29-1 and TRBJ1-4; TRBD1 agrees at 11 bases. The CDR3 length is 15 residues. V lost 6 bases and J lost 2; bases outside the gene matches: 5. In germline, CDR1 is SQVTM, CDR2 ANQGSEA. DNA of the CDR3: TGCAGCGTGGGACAGGGGGGTGTCACTAATGAAAAACTGTTTTTT. Its protein product is CSVGQGGVTNEKLFF.

The CDR3 spells CASRNGDSRVYEQYF. The CDR3, as DNA: TGTGCCAGCAGAAATGGGGACAGCAGAGTCTACGAGCAGTACTTC. This chain uses TRBV7-9 with TRBJ2-1; 7 bases fit TRBD1. The end of the DNA is better explained by TRBJ2-7, so the J call may be wrong. The CDR3 sequence is 15 residues long. Per the germline V gene, CDR1 is SEHNR and CDR2 is FQNEAQ (reference sequence).

The chain is built from TRBV7-9 and TRBJ2-7; D is unresolved. The assigned J gene may be wrong: the sequence end matches TRBJ2-5 better. Germline V CDR1 and CDR2: SEHNR, FQNEAQ (reference sequence). The CDR3 is 14 amino acids. CDR3 DNA: TGTGCCAGCAGCCCGAGTGGCCAGTTGGAGACCCAGTACTTC. Its translation: CASSPSGQLETQYF.

V is TRBV6-2 or TRBV6-3 and J is TRBJ2-1; D is ambiguous. V lost 4 bases to trimming and J lost 6 bases, with 16 bases between them. The germline gives CDR1 MNHEY, CDR2 SVGEGT. This CDR3 comprises 15 residues. CDR3 sequence: CASSFSKKVRNEQFF. The CDR3 bases are TGTGCCAGCAGTTTTTCTAAGAAAGTGCGCAATGAGCAGTTCTTC.

DNA for the CDR3: TGTGCCAGCAGCGGAATAGCGGGAGGGCCTAAATCCTACAATGAGCAGTACTTC. It encodes CASSGIAGGPKSYNEQYF. V is TRBV9 and J is TRBJ2-7; 11 bases map to TRBD2. The CDR3 is 18 residues long. Germline assignment: CDR1 SGDLS and CDR2 YYNGEE. After removal of 3 bases from V and 7 bases from J, the junction contained 18 bases not matched to a gene. Complete variable domain (other parts from reference TRBV9 and TRBJ2-7): DSGVTQTPKHLITATGQRVTLRCSPRSGDLSVYWYQQSLDQGLQFLIQYYNGEERAKGNILERFSAQQFPDLHSELNLSSLELGDSALYFCASSGIAGGPKSYNEQYFGPGTRLTVT.